This TCR beta chain comes out of a study of CD8 T cells in ankylosing spondylitis. General study findings and limits: Matched synovial fluid from ankylosing spondylitis patients was reported to be enriched for disease-linked clones.

This clonotype was seen a few times. Antigen: not known. TCRdb ran MiXCR on the 5' RACE reads and lists one entry per CDR3 protein. Among under 200,000 distinct CDR3 sequences listed, approximately 10% were seen once. The TCR originated in a male donor with ankylosing spondylitis or in good health (not recorded which). Sequenced material: blood, either unsorted or a sorted T cell fraction (not recorded which).

The CDR3 loop reads CSAGQGPEQFF. CDR3 DNA sequence: TGCAGTGCTGGACAGGGTCCTGAGCAGTTCTTC. The genes are TRBV20-1 and TRBJ2-1, with 8 bases identical to TRBD1. Unmatched junction bases numbered 3, after V lost 5 bases and J lost 9 bases. CDR1 and CDR2 (germline): DFQATT, SNEGSKA (reference sequence). This CDR3 is 11 amino acids long.